This TCR beta chain was recovered during a study of blood T cell repertoires in COVID-19. Overall study context: The samples span acute and convalescent COVID-19 from the United States, Italy and Spain. T cells, B-cell-depleted T cells, or PBMCs provided the cDNA or gDNA that served as material.

Per the study methods: Reference gene primer amplification yielded estimated nucleated cell counts. Here immunoSEQ multiplex PCR was the method, and the copy in TCRdb shows in-frame clones only, minus some. For V, J and clone size, that table is used; D and trimming come from the DNA. Of some 290,000 clones listed, approximately 90% were seen once; the top ten hold 2.2%. Material for sequencing was peripheral blood. The receptor's source is a woman between 45 and 60 years old who had recovered from COVID-19.

The CDR3 DNA follows: TGTGCCAGCAGCTTAGGCAGGGTAAACACTGAAGCTTTCTTT. Translating gives CASSLGRVNTEAFF. The V gene is TRBV11-1, the J gene TRBJ1-1; the D gene is possibly TRBD1 (5 bases). V was cut by 1 base and J by 2 bases, with 8 bases left in between. CDR1 SGHAT and CDR2 FQDESV come from the germline V gene (reference sequence). The CDR3 is 14 residues long.